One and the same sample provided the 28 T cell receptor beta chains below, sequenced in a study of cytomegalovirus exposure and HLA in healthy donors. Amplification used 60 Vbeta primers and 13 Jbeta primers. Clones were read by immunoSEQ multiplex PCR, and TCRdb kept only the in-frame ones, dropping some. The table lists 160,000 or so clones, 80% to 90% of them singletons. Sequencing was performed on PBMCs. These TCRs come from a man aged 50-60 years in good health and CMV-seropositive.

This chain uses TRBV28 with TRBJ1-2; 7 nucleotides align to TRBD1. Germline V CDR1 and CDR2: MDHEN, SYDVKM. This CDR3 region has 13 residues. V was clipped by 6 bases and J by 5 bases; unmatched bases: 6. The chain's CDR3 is CASRQGPDYGYTF. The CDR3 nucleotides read TGTGCCAGCAGACAGGGGCCAGATTATGGCTACACCTTC.

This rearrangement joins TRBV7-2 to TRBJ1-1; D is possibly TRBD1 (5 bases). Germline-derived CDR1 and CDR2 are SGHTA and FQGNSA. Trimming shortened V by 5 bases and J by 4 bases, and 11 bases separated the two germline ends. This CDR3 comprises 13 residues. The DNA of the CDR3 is TGTGCCAGCAGCCCGGGACTTGTCACTGAAGCTTTCTTT. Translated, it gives CASSPGLVTEAFF.

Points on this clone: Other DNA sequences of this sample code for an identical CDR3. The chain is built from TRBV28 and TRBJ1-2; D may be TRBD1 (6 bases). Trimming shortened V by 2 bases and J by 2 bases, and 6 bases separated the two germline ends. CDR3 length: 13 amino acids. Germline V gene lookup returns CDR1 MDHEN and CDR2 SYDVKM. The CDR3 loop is CASSLGQNYGYTF. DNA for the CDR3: TGTGCCAGCAGTTTAGGACAGAACTATGGCTACACCTTC.

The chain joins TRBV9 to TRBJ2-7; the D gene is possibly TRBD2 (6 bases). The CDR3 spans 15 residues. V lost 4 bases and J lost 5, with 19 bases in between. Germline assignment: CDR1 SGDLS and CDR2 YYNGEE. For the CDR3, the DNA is TGTGCCAGCAGCTTGACGGAGGGCAGCTATGACGAGCAGTACTTC. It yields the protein CASSLTEGSYDEQYF.

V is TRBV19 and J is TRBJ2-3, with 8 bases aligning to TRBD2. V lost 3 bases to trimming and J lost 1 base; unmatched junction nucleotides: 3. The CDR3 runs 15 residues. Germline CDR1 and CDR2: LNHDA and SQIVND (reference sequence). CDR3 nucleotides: TGTGCCAGTAGTATGGCGGGAGGCGGCACAGATACGCAGTATTTT. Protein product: CASSMAGGGTDTQYF.

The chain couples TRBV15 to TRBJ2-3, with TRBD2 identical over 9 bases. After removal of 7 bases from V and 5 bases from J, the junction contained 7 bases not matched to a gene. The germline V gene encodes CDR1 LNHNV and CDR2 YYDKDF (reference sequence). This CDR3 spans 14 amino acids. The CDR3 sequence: CATNAGGAIDTQYF. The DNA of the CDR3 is TGTGCCACCAATGCGGGGGGGGCGATAGATACGCAGTATTTT.

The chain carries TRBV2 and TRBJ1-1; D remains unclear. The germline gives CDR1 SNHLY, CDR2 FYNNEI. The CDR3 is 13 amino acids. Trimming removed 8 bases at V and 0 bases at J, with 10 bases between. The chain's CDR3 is CASVLSLNTEAFF. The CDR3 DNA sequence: TGTGCCAGCGTACTAAGCCTGAACACTGAAGCTTTCTTT.

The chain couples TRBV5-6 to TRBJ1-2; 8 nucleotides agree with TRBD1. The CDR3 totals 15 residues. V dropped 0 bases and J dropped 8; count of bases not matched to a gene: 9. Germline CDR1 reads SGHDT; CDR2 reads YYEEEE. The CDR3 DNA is TGTGCCAGCAGCTTGGCCCTTGCAGGGGGCTGGGGCTACACCTTC. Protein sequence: CASSLALAGGWGYTF.

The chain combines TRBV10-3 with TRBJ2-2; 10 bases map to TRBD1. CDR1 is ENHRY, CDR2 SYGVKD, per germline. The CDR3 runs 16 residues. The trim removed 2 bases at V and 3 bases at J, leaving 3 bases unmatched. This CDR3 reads CAISELGQGDTGELFF. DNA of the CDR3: TGTGCCATCAGTGAGCTCGGACAGGGGGACACCGGGGAGCTGTTTTTT.

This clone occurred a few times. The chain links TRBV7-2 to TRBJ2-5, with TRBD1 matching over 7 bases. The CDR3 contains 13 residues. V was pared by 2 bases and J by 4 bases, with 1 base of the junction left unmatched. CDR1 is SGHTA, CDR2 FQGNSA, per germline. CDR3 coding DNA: TGTGCCAGCAGCTTAAGACAGGGAGAGACCCAGTACTTC. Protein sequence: CASSLRQGETQYF.

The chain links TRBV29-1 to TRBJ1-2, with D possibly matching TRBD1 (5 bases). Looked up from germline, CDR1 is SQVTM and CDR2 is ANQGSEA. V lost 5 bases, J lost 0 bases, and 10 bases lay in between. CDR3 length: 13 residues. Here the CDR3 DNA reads TGCAGCGTTTTGACAGTCTCTAACTATGGCTACACCTTC. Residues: CSVLTVSNYGYTF. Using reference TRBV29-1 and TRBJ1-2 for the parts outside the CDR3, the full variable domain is SAVISQKPSRDICQRGTSLTIQCQVDSQVTMMFWYRQQPGQSLTLIATANQGSEATYESGFVIDKFPISRPNLTFSTLTVSNMSPEDSSIYLCSVLTVSNYGYTFGSGTRLTVV.

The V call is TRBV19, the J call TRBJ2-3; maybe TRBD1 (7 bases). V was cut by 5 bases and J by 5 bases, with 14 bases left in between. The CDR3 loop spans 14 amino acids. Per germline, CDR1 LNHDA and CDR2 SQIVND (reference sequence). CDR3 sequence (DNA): TGTGCCAGTAGTCCCCGACAGGGAGGAGATACGCAGTATTTT. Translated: CASSPRQGGDTQYF.

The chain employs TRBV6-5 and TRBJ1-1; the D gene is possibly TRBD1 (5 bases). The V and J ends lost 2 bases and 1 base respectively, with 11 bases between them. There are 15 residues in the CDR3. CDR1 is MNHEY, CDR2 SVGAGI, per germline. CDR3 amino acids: CASSYGGGENTEAFF. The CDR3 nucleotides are TGTGCCAGCAGTTACGGCGGGGGAGAGAACACTGAAGCTTTCTTT.

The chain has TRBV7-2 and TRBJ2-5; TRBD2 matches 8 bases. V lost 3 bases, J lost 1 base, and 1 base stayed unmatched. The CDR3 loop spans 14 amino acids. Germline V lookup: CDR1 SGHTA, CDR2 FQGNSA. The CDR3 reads CASSFTSGQETQYF. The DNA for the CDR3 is TGTGCCAGCAGCTTTACTAGCGGCCAAGAGACCCAGTACTTC.

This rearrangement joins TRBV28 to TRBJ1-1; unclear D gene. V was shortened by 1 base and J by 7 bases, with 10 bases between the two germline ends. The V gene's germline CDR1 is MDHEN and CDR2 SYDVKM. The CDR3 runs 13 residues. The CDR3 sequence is CASSLSVYSEAFF. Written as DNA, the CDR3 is TGTGCCAGCAGTTTATCTGTTTACAGTGAAGCTTTCTTT.

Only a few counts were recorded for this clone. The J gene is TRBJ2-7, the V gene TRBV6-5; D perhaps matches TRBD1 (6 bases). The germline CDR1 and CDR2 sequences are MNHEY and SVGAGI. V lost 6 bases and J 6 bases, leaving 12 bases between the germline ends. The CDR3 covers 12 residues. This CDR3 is CASRRTGSEQYF. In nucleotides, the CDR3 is TGTGCCAGCAGACGCACAGGGAGCGAGCAGTACTTC.

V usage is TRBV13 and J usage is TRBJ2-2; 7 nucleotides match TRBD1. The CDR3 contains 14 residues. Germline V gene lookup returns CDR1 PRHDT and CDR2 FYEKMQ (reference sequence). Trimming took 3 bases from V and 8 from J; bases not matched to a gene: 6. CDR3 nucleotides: TGTGCCAGCAGCTTTTCAGGGGGACGGGGGGAGCTGTTTTTT. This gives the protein CASSFSGGRGELFF.

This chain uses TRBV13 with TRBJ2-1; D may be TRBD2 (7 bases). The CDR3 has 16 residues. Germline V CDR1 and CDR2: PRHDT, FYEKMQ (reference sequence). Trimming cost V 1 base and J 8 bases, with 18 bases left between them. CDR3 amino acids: CASSLEGEGRVDEQFF. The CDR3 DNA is TGTGCCAGCAGCTTAGAGGGGGAGGGCCGCGTGGATGAGCAGTTCTTC.

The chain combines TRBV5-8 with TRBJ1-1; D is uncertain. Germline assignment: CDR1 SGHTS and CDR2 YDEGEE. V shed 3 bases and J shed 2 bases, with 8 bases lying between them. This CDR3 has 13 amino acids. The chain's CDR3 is CASSSLANTEAFF. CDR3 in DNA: TGTGCCAGCAGCTCCCTAGCCAACACTGAAGCTTTCTTT.

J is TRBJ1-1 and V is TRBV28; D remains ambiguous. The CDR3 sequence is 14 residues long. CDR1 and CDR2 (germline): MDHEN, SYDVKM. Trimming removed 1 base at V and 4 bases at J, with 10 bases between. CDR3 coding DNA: TGTGCCAGCAGTTTATACAGTCCCTCCACTGAAGCTTTCTTT. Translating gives CASSLYSPSTEAFF.

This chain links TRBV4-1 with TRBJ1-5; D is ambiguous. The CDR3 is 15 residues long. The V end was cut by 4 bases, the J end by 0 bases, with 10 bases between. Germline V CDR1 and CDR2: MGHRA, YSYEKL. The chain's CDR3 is CASSPGIASNQPQHF. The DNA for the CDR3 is TGCGCCAGCAGCCCGGGAATTGCTAGCAATCAGCCCCAGCATTTT.

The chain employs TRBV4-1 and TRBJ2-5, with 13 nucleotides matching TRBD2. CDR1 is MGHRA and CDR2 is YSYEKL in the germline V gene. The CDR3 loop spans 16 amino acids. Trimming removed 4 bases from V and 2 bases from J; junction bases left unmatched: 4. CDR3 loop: CASSRRLAGGQETQYF. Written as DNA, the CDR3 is TGCGCCAGCAGCCGCCGACTAGCGGGGGGACAAGAGACCCAGTACTTC.

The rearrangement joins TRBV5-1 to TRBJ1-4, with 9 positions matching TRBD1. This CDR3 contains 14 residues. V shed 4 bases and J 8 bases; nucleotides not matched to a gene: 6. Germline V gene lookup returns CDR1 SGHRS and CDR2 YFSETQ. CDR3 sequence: CASSAGQGGEKLFF. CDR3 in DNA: TGCGCCAGCAGCGCGGGACAGGGAGGCGAAAAACTGTTTTTT.

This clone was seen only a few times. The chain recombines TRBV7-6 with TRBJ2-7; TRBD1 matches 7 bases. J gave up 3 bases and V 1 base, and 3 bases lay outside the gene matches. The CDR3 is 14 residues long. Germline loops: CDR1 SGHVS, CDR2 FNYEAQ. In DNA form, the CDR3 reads TGTGCCAGCAGCTTAGGACAGGGAAACTACGAGCAGTACTTC. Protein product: CASSLGQGNYEQYF.

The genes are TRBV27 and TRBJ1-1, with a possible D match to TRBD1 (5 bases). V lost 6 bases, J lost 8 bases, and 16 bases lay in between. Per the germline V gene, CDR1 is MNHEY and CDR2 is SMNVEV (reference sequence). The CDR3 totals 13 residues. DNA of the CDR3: TGTGCCAGCAGATGGGGGGGGTTATCGGAAGCTTTCTTT. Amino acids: CASRWGGLSEAFF.

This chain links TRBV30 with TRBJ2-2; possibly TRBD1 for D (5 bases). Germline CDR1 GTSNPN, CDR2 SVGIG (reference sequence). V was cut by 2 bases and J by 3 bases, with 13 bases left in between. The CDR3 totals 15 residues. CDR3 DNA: TGTGCCTGGAGTTATGTGATAGGGGACACCGGGGAGCTGTTTTTT. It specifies CAWSYVIGDTGELFF. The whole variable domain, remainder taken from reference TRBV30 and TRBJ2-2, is SQTIHQWPATLVQPVGSPLSLECTVEGTSNPNLYWYRQAAGRGLQLLFYSVGIGQISSEVPQNLSASRPQDRQFILSSKKLLLSDSGFYLCAWSYVIGDTGELFFGEGSRLTVL.

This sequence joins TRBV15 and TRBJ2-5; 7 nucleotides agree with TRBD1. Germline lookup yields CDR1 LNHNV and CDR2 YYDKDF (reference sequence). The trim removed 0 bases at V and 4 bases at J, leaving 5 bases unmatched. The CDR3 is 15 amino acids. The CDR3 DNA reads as TGTGCCACCAGCAGAGATTCAGGACAGGTAGAGACCCAGTACTTC. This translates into CATSRDSGQVETQYF. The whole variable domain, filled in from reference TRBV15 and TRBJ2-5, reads DAMVIQNPRYQVTQFGKPVTLSCSQTLNHNVMYWYQQKSSQAPKLLFHYYDKDFNNEADTPDNFQSRRPNTSFCFLDIRSPGLGDTAMYLCATSRDSGQVETQYFGPGTRLLVL.

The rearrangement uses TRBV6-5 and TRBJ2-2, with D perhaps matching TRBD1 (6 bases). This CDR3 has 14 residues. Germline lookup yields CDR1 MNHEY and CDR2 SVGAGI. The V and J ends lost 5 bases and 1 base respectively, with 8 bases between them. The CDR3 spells CASSLGQNTGELFF. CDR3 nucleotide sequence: TGTGCCAGCAGTCTGGGACAGAACACCGGGGAGCTGTTTTTT.